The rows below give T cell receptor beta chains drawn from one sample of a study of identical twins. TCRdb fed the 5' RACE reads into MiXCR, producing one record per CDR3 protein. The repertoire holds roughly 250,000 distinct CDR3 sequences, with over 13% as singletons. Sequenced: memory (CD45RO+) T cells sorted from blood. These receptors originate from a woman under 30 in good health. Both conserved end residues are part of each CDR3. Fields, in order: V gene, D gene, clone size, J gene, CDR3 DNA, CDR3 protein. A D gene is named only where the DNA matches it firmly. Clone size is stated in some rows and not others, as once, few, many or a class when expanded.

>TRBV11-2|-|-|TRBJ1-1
TGTGCCAGCAGCTTAGCGGTTGGCGGCGAAGCTTTCTTT
CASSLAVGGEAFF
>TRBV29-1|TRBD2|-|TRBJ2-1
TGCAGCGTTGTGGGTGGGGGACTAGCGGTATACAATGAGCAGTTCTTC
CSVVGGGLAVYNEQFF
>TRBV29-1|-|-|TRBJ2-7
TGCAGCGTTGTATCGACGCTAAAGGTCTACGAGCAGTACTTC
CSVVSTLKVYEQYF
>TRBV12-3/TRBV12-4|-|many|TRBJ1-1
TGTGCCAGCAGCAGAGGGACCGGGACTGAAGCTTTCTTT
CASSRGTGTEAFF
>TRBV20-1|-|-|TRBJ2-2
TGCAGTGCTAGGGGACACGGAAACACCGGGGAGCTGTTTTTT
CSARGHGNTGELFF
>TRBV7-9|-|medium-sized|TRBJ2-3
TGTGCCAGCAGCTTAGCTTCTCCTACAGATACGCAGTATTTT
CASSLASPTDTQYF
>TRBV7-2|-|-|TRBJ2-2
TGTGCCAGCAGCTTAGGATCGTCTAGCCCCGGGGAGCTGTTTTTT
CASSLGSSSPGELFF
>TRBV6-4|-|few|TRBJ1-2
TGTGCCAGCGCCGCTCGGACGTCTAACTATGGCTACACCTTC
CASAARTSNYGYTF
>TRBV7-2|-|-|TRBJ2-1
TGTGCCAGCAGCTTAAGCCCCGATGGGGGGCCTGAGCAGTTCTTC
CASSLSPDGGPEQFF
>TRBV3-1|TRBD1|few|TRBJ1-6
TGTGCCAGCAGCCAATTGACAGGGGGCGGCAAACCCCTCCACTTT
CASSQLTGGGKPLHF
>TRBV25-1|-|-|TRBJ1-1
TGTGCCAGCAGTGGCTTTAGGCAGGGGAACACTGAAGCTTTCTTT
CASSGFRQGNTEAFF
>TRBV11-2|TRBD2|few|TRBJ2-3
TGTGCCAGCAGCTTAACTCTAGCGGGGGTCACAGATACGCAGTATTTT
CASSLTLAGVTDTQYF
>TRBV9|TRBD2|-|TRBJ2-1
TGTGCCAGCAGCGTAGGACTAGCGGTTTTCAATGAGCAGTTCTTC
CASSVGLAVFNEQFF
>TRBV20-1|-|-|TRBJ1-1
TGCAGTGCTAGAGATCCCCGGCGGACAGTGAACACTGAAGCTTTCTTT
CSARDPRRTVNTEAFF
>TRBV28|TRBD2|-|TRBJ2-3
TGTGCCAGCAGTTCAACTAGCGGGAGGGCCACAGATACGCAGTATTTT
CASSSTSGRATDTQYF
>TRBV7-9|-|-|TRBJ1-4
TGTGCCAGCTCCCGGGGCCAGGGAAATGAAAAACTGTTTTTT
CASSRGQGNEKLFF
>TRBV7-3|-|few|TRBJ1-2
TGTGCCAGCAGCTTAACTTCCACTAACTATGGCTACACCTTC
CASSLTSTNYGYTF
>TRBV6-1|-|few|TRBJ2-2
TGTGCCAGCAGCCCCGTGACGAACACCGGGGAGCTGTTTTTT
CASSPVTNTGELFF
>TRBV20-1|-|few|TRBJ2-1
TGCAGTGCTACGGCTCCCGACAGGAGAGAAGTCAATGAGCAGTTCTTC
CSATAPDRREVNEQFF
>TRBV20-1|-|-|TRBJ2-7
TGCAGTGCTCTACCGACAGGCCGCGAGCAGTACTTC
CSALPTGREQYF
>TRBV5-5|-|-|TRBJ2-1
TGTGCCAGCAGCCCCTACCTAGATGAGCAGTTCTTC
CASSPYLDEQFF
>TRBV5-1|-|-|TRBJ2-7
TGCGCAAGTCGCGGGCAGGGGACCTCCTACGAGCAGTACTTC
CASRGQGTSYEQYF
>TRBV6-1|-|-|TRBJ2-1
TGTGCCAGTGAGTGGGGGGGGGCGGGCTACAATGAGCAGTTCTTC
CASEWGGAGYNEQFF
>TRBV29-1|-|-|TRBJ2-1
TGCAGCGTTGACGCCAGAGATTACAATGAGCAGTTCTTC
CSVDARDYNEQFF
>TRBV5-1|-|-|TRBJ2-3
TGCGCCAGCAGCTACGGACAGACCGATACGCAGTATTTT
CASSYGQTDTQYF
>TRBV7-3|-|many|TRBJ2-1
TGTGCCAGCAGCTTAAACAGAGGTGGCTCCAGCAATGAGCAGTTCTTC
CASSLNRGGSSNEQFF
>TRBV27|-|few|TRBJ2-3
TGTGCCAGCAGTTTAAATCGGCTCACGAATACGCAGTATTTT
CASSLNRLTNTQYF
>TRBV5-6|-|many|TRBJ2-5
TGTGCCAGCAGCTTCCCCGGGACGGAAGAGACCCAGTACTTC
CASSFPGTEETQYF
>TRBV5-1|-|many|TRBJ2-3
TGCGCCAGCAGGGAAGCACCCGAAAAGGCAGATACGCAGTATTTT
CASREAPEKADTQYF
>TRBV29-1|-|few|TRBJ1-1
TGCAGCGTAGCCGGGAGCACTGAAGCTTTCTTT
CSVAGSTEAFF
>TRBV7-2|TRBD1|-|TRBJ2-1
TGTGCCAGCAGCTTAGGGTGGACAGGAACCTACAATGAGCAGTTCTTC
CASSLGWTGTYNEQFF
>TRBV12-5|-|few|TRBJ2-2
TGTGCTAGTGGTTTGGCCCCGAACACCGGGGAGCTGTTTTTT
CASGLAPNTGELFF
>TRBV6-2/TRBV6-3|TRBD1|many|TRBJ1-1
TGTGCCAGCAGTTACTCGACACAGGGGTCGGGGCACACTGAAGCTTTCTTT
CASSYSTQGSGHTEAFF
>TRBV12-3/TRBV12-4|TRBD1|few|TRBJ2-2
TGTGCCAGCAGATCACAGGGGGCGGGCACCGGGGAGCTGTTTTTT
CASRSQGAGTGELFF
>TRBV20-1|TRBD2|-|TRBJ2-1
TGCAGTGCCACCGGACTAGGGCGTTTAGGTTACAATGAGCAGTTCTTC
CSATGLGRLGYNEQFF
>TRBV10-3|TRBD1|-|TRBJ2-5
TGTGCCATCAGTCCCGGACAGGGGGAGACCCAGTACTTC
CAISPGQGETQYF
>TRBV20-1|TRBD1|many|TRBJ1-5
TGCAGTGCTAGACGACAGGGCAATAGCAATCAGCCCCAGCATTTT
CSARRQGNSNQPQHF
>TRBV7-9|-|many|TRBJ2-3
TGTGCCAGCAGCTCCCTCGCCGGGCCAGTCGGCACAGATACGCAGTATTTT
CASSSLAGPVGTDTQYF
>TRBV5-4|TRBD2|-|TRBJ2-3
TGTGCCAGCAGCTTAGCGGGGGGCGAAACATATACGCAGTATTTT
CASSLAGGETYTQYF
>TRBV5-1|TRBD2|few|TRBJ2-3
TGCGCCAGCAGCTATCTAGCGGATGCAGATACGCAGTATTTT
CASSYLADADTQYF
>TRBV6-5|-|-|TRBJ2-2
TGTGCCAGCAGTTCGGGGGGCGCGCCCGGGGAGCTGTTTTTT
CASSSGGAPGELFF
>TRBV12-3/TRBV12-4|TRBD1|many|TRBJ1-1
TGTGCCAGCAGTTTTAGGACAGGGGGCCCTGAAGCTTTCTTT
CASSFRTGGPEAFF
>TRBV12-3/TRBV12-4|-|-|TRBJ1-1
TGTGCCAGCAGTTTAATAGGGGCTAACACTGAAGCTTTCTTT
CASSLIGANTEAFF
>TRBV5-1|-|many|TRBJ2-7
TGCGCCAGCAGCTTATGGGATTTTAGCTCCTACGAGCAGTACTTC
CASSLWDFSSYEQYF
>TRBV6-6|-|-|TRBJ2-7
TGTGCCAGCAGTTACGGCGGCAGCGAGCAGTACTTC
CASSYGGSEQYF
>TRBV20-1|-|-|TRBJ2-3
TGCAGTGCTAGGGTCGGGAGAGGAACAGATACGCAGTATTTT
CSARVGRGTDTQYF
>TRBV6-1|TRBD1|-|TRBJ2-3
TGTGCCAGCAGTGAAGGGTTCCAGGGGGCAGATACGCAGTATTTT
CASSEGFQGADTQYF
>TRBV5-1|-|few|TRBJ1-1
TGCGCCAGCAGCTATACCTCAGGGAACACTGAAGCTTTCTTT
CASSYTSGNTEAFF
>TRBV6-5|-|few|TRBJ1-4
TGTGCCAGCAGTTCTGGGGGGGCTAATGAAAAACTGTTTTTT
CASSSGGANEKLFF
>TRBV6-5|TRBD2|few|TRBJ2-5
TGTGCCAGCAGTTATATAGCGGGGGCCCAAGAGACCCAGTACTTC
CASSYIAGAQETQYF
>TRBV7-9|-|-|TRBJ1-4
TGTGCCAGCAGCTCCCGAGACGATCGTAATGAAAAACTGTTTTTT
CASSSRDDRNEKLFF
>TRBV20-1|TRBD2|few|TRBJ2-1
TGCAGTGCTAGAGATCGGGCTAGCGGTGAGCAGTTCTTC
CSARDRASGEQFF
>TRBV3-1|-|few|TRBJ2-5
TGTGCCAGCAGCCAAGAGGGGGTTGAGACCCAGTACTTC
CASSQEGVETQYF
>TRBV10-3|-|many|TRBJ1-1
TGTGCCATCGGGAAGGAGCTGAACACTGAAGCTTTCTTT
CAIGKELNTEAFF
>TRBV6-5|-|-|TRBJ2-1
TGTGCCAGCAGTTATTATTATGAGCAGTTCTTC
CASSYYYEQFF
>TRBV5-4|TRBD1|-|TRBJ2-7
TGTGCCAGCAGCTCTAAACAGGGGTTCGACGAGCAGTACTTC
CASSSKQGFDEQYF
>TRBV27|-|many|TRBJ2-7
TGTGCCAGCAGTTTATCGAGGCAACAGGGAAGCACCTACGAGCAGTACTTC
CASSLSRQQGSTYEQYF
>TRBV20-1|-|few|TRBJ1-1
TGCAGTGCTAGAGTTCAGGGGAACACTGAAGCTTTCTTT
CSARVQGNTEAFF
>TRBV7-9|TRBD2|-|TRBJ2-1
TGTGCCAGCAGCTTAGTAGCGGGGTTCATCAATGAGCAGTTCTTC
CASSLVAGFINEQFF